This T cell receptor beta chain is from a study of blood T cell repertoires in COVID-19. Turning to the study itself: Acute-phase and convalescent COVID-19 samples originated in the United States, Italy and Spain.

In the study's own analysis: Reference gene primers were amplified, and this amplification served to estimate nucleated cell counts. TCRdb's copy holds only in-frame clones and misses some; the assay was immunoSEQ multiplex PCR. Clonal size and the V and J genes are those of that table, whereas D and trimming came from the DNA. This sample has approximately 500,000 clones, with roughly 89% found just once. Seattle researchers signed up patients amid active infection and tracked them longitudinally. Trimming took 5 bases from V and 9 from J; bases not matched to a gene: 9. Germline lookup yields CDR1 MNHEY and CDR2 SMNVEV (reference sequence). The CDR3 consists of 14 residues.

The V and J genes are TRBV27 and TRBJ2-1; 8 nucleotides line up with TRBD2. Material for sequencing was peripheral blood. This clonotype was obtained from a man younger than 35 with COVID-19, enrolled during active disease. CDR3 residues: CASSPERGYTEQFF. DNA for the CDR3: TGTGCCAGCAGTCCCGAGCGGGGGTATACTGAGCAGTTCTTC.